The TCR beta chain described here comes from a study of early T cells in non-severe SARS-CoV-2 infection. In TCRdb, the 5' RACE reads were re-called with MiXCR into one record per CDR3 protein. The sample comprises tens of thousands of distinct CDR3 sequences, about 8% of which are singletons, and 3% to 3.5% rests with the top ten. V was pared by 3 bases and J by 7 bases, with 11 bases between. Germline values: CDR1 SGHRS, CDR2 YFSETQ. The CDR3 has 13 amino acids. The TCR sequence derives from an adult who was a healthcare worker with PCR-confirmed SARS-CoV-2 infection or an uninfected control (not recorded which). The sequenced sample was whole blood. The V call is TRBV5-1, the J call TRBJ2-1; D remains unclear. CDR3 residues: CASSYGYRNEQFF. For the CDR3, the DNA is TGCGCCAGCAGCTACGGGTATCGGAATGAGCAGTTCTTC.